The clone carrying this T cell receptor beta chain was observed a few times. Its antigen is as yet unknown. This CDR3 spans 24 amino acids. V lost 0 bases and J lost 0; bases outside the gene matches: 27. CDR1 is SGHNT, CDR2 YYREEE, per germline (reference sequence). Construction of the TCRbeta library involved unique molecular identifiers. TCRdb re-called the PCR reads through MiXCR, storing one row per CDR3 protein. The table records about 510,000 distinct CDR3 sequences, about 10% of them present only once. This specimen comes from a study of T-cell reconstitution after alpha-beta-depleted transplantation in children. Study observations and caveats: From newly produced T cells came most of the T-cell counts and diversity one year after transplant. There were some patients whose high TCRbeta diversity at day 60 came from surviving recipient T cells and thymic progenitors. Reportedly, alpha-beta T cells present about two months post-transplant originated from several hundred expanded clones of graft origin.

The chain is built from TRBV5-4 and TRBJ2-4, with 7 bases fitting TRBD2. The specimen comprised PBMCs, mostly from graft donor cells, sampled 180 days after TCRalphabeta/CD19-depleted stem cell transplant. The TCR originated in a female patient between 2 and 10 years old who had a stem cell transplant for aplastic anemia, so the T cells may come from the graft donor. As DNA, the CDR3 is TGTGCCAGCAGCTTGGAACCCGACGGGAGAGGTGGCCTAGCGGCCCTTCTAGCCAAAAACATTCAGTACTTC. Its translation is CASSLEPDGRGGLAALLAKNIQYF.